Shown below are 12 T cell receptor beta chains from a single sample sequenced in a study of breast tumors, draining lymph nodes, adjacent tissues. TCRdb reanalysed the multiplex PCR reads using MiXCR and keeps one entry per CDR3 protein. The profile shows 140,000 to 150,000 distinct CDR3 sequences, 32% of them singletons. Samples came from axillary lymph nodes draining the breast cancer. Sequencing was done on a sample of axillary lymph node tissue. These receptors were collected from a female donor with breast cancer. Some clones in this sample may be carry-over from other donors' samples.

As to this clonotype: The junction shows a germline mismatch at one end, possibly a read error. The V gene is TRBV25-1, the J gene TRBJ1-1, with D maybe TRBD1 (5 bases). The CDR3 length is 14 residues. Germline V lookup: CDR1 MGHDK, CDR2 SYGVNS. CDR3 nucleotide sequence: TGTGCCAGCACTGAAGGGGTAGGAAACACTGAAGCTTTCTTT. Translation gives CASTEGVGNTEAFF.

This clonotype was counted a few times. This chain joins TRBV2 and TRBJ1-1; D is uncertain. The CDR3 is 11 amino acids. Germline values: CDR1 SNHLY, CDR2 FYNNEI. The ends were cut back, 6 bases at V and 4 bases at J, with 6 bases in the middle. In DNA, the CDR3 is TGTGCCAGCAGCCGCATCACTGAAGCTTTCTTT. Translation: CASSRITEAFF.

This clonotype was seen only once. This rearrangement joins TRBV7-3 to TRBJ2-3; 16 bases agree with TRBD2. The CDR3 has 16 amino acids. V was clipped by 5 bases and J by 6 bases; unmatched bases: 5. The germline CDR1 and CDR2 sequences are SGHTA and FQGTGA. Here the CDR3 reads CASSKGLAGGPDTQYF. In nucleotides, the CDR3 is TGTGCCAGCAGCAAGGGACTAGCGGGGGGGCCTGATACGCAGTATTTT. The whole variable domain, remainder taken from reference TRBV7-3 and TRBJ2-3, is GAGVSQTPSNKVTEKGKYVELRCDPISGHTALYWYRQSLGQGPEFLIYFQGTGAADDSGLPNDRFFAVRPEGSVSTLKIQRTERGDSAVYLCASSKGLAGGPDTQYFGPGTRLTVL.

This clonotype was recorded many times. This chain joins TRBV7-2 and TRBJ2-3; D remains unclear. CDR3 length: 12 amino acids. Germline values: CDR1 SGHTA, CDR2 FQGNSA. The V gene lost 3 bases and the J gene lost 6 bases, with 7 bases spanning the gap. The CDR3 loop is CASSFSGDTQYF. DNA for the CDR3: TGTGCCAGCAGCTTCAGTGGGGATACGCAGTATTTT.

This clonotype was counted at least ten times. The chain links TRBV2 to TRBJ1-2; D unresolved. CDR1 is SNHLY, CDR2 FYNNEI, per germline. The CDR3 loop spans 12 amino acids. The germline V and J ends were trimmed by 5 bases and 5 bases, with 9 bases remaining between them. The CDR3 DNA follows: TGTGCCAGCAGTAAAGAAGGGTATGGCTACACCTTC. Protein sequence: CASSKEGYGYTF.

This clonotype was picked up many times. This chain uses TRBV24-1 with TRBJ2-3; 9 bases agree with TRBD2. The ends lost 10 bases at V and 6 bases at J; junction bases unmatched: 13. The CDR3 runs 15 residues. The germline gives CDR1 KGHDR, CDR2 SFDVKD. The CDR3 sequence: CATSFLAGSADTQYF. The CDR3 DNA sequence: TGTGCCACGAGCTTCCTAGCGGGGAGTGCTGATACGCAGTATTTT.

V gene TRBV6-2 or TRBV6-3 combines with J gene TRBJ1-5; D perhaps matches TRBD1 (5 bases). The CDR3 is made up of 14 amino acids. V was shortened by 2 bases and J by 6 bases, with 11 bases between the two germline ends. CDR1 is MNHEY and CDR2 is SVGEGT in the germline V gene. As DNA, the CDR3 is TGTGCCAGCAGTTACGGGGGTTCGGGTCAGCCCCAGCATTTT. Encoded protein: CASSYGGSGQPQHF.

This clonotype was detected many times. The CDR3 bases are TGTGCCAGCAGTTTAGTTGAAGCAGGGAACACCATATATTTT. Translated: CASSLVEAGNTIYF. The chain carries TRBV12-3 or TRBV12-4 and TRBJ1-3, with D possibly TRBD1 on 5 matching bases. The CDR3 contains 14 residues. Trimming took 1 base from V and 7 from J, leaving 11 bases between them.

At least ten counts were recorded for this clonotype. The chain employs TRBV19 and TRBJ1-2; weak D call: TRBD1 (6 bases). Germline CDR1 reads LNHDA; CDR2 reads SQIVND (reference sequence). The CDR3 spans 16 residues. Trimming left V 3 bases short and J 5 bases short, with 19 bases between. The CDR3 sequence: CASSMESTGPKYGYTF. DNA of the CDR3: TGTGCCAGTAGTATGGAGAGCACAGGGCCAAAATATGGCTACACCTTC.

Many counts were recorded for this clonotype. V is TRBV6-6 and J is TRBJ2-7, with 10 positions matching TRBD1. Germline V gene sequence: CDR1 MNHNY, CDR2 SVGAGI (reference sequence). The CDR3 is made up of 15 amino acids. With V trimmed by 6 bases and J by 2 bases, 7 bases remained unmatched. The CDR3 protein is CASSKGQGFTYEQYV. The CDR3 nucleotides read TGTGCCAGCAGCAAGGGACAGGGGTTTACCTACGAGCAGTACGTC.

In its sample, this clonotype was seen many times. V gene TRBV18 combines with J gene TRBJ1-2; a weak D match, TRBD1 (6 bases). The V end was cut by 3 bases, the J end by 7 bases, with 12 bases between. From germline, CDR1 is KGHSH and CDR2 LQKENI. This CDR3 has 13 amino acids. CDR3 nucleotides: TGTGCCAGCTCACCCCTCGAGGGGGGTGGCTACACCTTC. The encoded protein is CASSPLEGGGYTF.

This chain links TRBV28 with TRBJ2-3; a possible D gene is TRBD1 (6 bases). Germline CDR1 MDHEN, CDR2 SYDVKM. Trimming left V 4 bases short and J 0 bases short, with 8 bases between. The CDR3 loop spans 14 amino acids. CDR3 sequence reads: CASSSGHSTDTQYF. CDR3 DNA: TGTGCCAGCAGTTCGGGACATAGCACAGATACGCAGTATTTT. The full variable domain, its missing parts supplied by reference TRBV28 and TRBJ2-3, is DVKVTQSSRYLVKRTGEKVFLECVQDMDHENMFWYRQDPGLGLRLIYFSYDVKMKEKGDIPEGYSVSREKKERFSLILESASTNQTSMYLCASSSGHSTDTQYFGPGTRLTVL.